Each of the 3 T cell receptor beta chains below was sequenced from the same sample in a study of T cells in Graves' hyperthyroidism and ophthalmopathy. TCR beta CDR3 sequences were amplified from RNA transcripts. The TCR CDR3 was amplified in a first-round RT-PCR using the HTBI primer set. TCRdb re-derived calls from the multiplex PCR reads in MiXCR, one entry per CDR3 protein. The data hold about 640,000 distinct CDR3 sequences, with more than 20% observed a single time. The sample taken for sequencing was blood. The receptors were gathered from a man aged 30 to 39 with Graves' ophthalmopathy.

The rearrangement uses TRBV28 and TRBJ2-5; 8 bases agree with TRBD1. CDR1 is MDHEN, CDR2 SYDVKM, per germline. The V segment lost 6 bases and the J segment 5 bases; nucleotides outside the gene matches: 11. This CDR3 is 15 amino acids long. The CDR3 region is CASRPGQALTETQYF. The CDR3 bases are TGTGCCAGCAGACCGGGACAGGCCTTAACTGAGACCCAGTACTTC.

This sequence joins TRBV6-9 and TRBJ2-2; D may be TRBD1 (6 bases). This CDR3 region has 18 residues. Between the trimmed V and J ends, which lost 5 bases and 1 base, there was a span of 20 bases. The germline CDR1 and CDR2 sequences are MNHGY and SVAAGI. CDR3: CASSLHPGTLVNTGELFF. The CDR3 DNA is TGTGCCAGCAGTCTGCACCCCGGGACATTGGTGAACACCGGGGAGCTGTTTTTT.

This clonotype was counted once. The genes are TRBV30 and TRBJ1-6, with a tentative D call TRBD1 (5 bases). Per germline, CDR1 GTSNPN and CDR2 SVGIG (reference sequence). Between the trimmed V and J ends, which lost 1 base and 8 bases, there was a span of 6 bases. CDR3 length: 12 residues. CDR3 nucleotides: TGTGCCTGGAGTGAGGGACATTCACCCCTCCACTTT. This codes for CAWSEGHSPLHF.